This TCR beta chain derives from a study of cytomegalovirus exposure and HLA in healthy donors. The study's findings and limits: Beyond CMV serostatus, there was no information to go on about immune exposure.

The length of the CDR3 is 11 residues. Germline V lookup: CDR1 MDHEN, CDR2 SYDVKM. The ends were cut back, 8 bases at V and 15 bases at J, with 17 bases in the middle. Although they were nominally healthy when sampled, donors likely had unrecorded immune exposures. In this sample, this clone turned up once. The antigen is unknown. Researchers ran the PCR with 60 Vbeta and 13 Jbeta primers. Profiled with immunoSEQ multiplex PCR; TCRdb holds only in-frame clones, not every one. The sample carries roughly 160,000 clones, 85% recorded once. The origin of this receptor is a boy between 2 and 10 years old in good health and CMV-seronegative. The genes are TRBV28 and TRBJ2-1, with D tentatively TRBD2 (5 bases). The sample was PBMCs. The CDR3 spells CASRDREGGFF. Written as DNA, the CDR3 is TGTGCCAGCCGAGACCGGGAAGGAGGGTTCTTC.